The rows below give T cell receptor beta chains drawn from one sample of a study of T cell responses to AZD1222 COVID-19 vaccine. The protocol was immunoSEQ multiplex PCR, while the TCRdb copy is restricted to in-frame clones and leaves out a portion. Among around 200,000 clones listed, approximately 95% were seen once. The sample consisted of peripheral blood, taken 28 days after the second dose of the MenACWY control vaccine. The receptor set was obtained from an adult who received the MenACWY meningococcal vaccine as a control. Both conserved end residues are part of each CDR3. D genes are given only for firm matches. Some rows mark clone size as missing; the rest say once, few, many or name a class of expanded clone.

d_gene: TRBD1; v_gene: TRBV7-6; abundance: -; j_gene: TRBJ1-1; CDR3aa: CASSLEGQGDTEAFF; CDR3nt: TGTGCCAGCAGCTTAGAGGGGCAGGGGGACACTGAAGCTTTCTTT
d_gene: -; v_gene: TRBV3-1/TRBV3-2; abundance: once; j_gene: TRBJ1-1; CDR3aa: CASRVSRLAEAFF; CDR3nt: TGTGCCAGCAGGGTAAGTAGACTGGCTGAAGCTTTCTTT
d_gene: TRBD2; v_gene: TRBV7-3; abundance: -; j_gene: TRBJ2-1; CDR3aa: CASSFGLAGAEQFF; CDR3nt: TGTGCCAGCAGCTTCGGACTAGCGGGGGCCGAGCAGTTCTTC
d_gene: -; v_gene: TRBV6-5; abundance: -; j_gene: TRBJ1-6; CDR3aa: CASSRDLGSPLHF; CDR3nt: TGTGCCAGCAGCAGGGATTTGGGTTCACCCCTCCACTTT
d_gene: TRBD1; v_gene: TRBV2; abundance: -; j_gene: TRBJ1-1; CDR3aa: CASSEYRGLNTEAFF; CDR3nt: TGTGCCAGCAGTGAATACAGGGGGCTGAACACTGAAGCTTTCTTT
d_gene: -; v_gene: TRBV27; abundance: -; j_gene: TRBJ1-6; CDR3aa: CASSFRENGSPLHF; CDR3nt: TGTGCCAGCAGTTTTCGGGAGAATGGGTCACCCCTCCACTTT
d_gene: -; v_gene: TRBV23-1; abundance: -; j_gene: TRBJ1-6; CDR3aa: CASKLDSSYNSPLHF; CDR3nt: TGCGCCAGCAAATTGGACAGCTCCTATAATTCACCCCTCCACTTT
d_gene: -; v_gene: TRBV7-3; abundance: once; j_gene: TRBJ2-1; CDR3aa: CASSLIGGNEQFF; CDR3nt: TGTGCCAGCAGCTTAATAGGGGGCAATGAGCAGTTCTTC
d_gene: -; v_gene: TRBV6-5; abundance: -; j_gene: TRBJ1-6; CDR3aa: CASSYGAGYSPLHF; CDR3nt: TGTGCCAGCAGTTACGGGGCAGGTTATTCACCCCTCCACTTT
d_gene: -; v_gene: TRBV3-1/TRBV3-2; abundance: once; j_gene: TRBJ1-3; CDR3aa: CASSQAALRVGTIYF; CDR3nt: TGTGCCAGCAGCCAGGCGGCTCTGAGGGTGGGCACCATATATTTT
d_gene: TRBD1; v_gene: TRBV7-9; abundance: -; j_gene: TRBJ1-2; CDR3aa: CASSPRDSPNYGYTF; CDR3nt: TGTGCCAGCAGCCCCAGGGACAGCCCTAACTATGGCTACACCTTC
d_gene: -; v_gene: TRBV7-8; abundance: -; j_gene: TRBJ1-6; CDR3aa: CASSLLMRRGNSPLHF; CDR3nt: TGTGCCAGCAGCCTCCTTATGCGCAGGGGAAATTCACCCCTCCACTTT
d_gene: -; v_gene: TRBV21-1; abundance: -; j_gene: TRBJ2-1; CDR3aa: CASSPVAYNEQFF; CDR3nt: TGTGCCAGCAGCCCAGTAGCCTACAATGAGCAGTTCTTC
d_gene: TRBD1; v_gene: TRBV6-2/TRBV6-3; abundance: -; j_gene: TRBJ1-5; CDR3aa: CASSSQGQGGRQPQHF; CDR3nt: TGTGCCAGCAGTTCGCAGGGACAGGGTGGAAGACAGCCCCAGCATTTT
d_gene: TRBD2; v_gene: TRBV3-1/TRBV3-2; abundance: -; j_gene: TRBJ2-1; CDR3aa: CASSLAGAINEQFF; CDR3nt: TGTGCCAGCAGTCTAGCGGGGGCCATCAATGAGCAGTTCTTC
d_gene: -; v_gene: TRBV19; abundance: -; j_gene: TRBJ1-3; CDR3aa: CASSISDRLSGNTIYF; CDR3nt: TGTGCCAGTAGTATTAGTGACAGACTCTCTGGAAACACCATATATTTT
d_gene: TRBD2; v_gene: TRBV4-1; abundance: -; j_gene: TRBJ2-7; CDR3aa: CASSQLASGGPSYEQYF; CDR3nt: TGCGCCAGCAGCCAATTAGCTAGCGGGGGGCCAAGCTACGAGCAGTACTTC
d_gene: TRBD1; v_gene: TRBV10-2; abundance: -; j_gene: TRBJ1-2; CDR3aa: CASSASWGQGLYGYTF; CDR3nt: TGCGCCAGCAGTGCCTCTTGGGGACAGGGGCTATATGGCTACACCTTC
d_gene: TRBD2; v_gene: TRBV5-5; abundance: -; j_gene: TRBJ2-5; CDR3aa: CASSLRVGEGWSQETQYF; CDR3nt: TGTGCCAGCAGCTTGCGAGTGGGGGAGGGCTGGTCCCAAGAGACCCAGTACTTC
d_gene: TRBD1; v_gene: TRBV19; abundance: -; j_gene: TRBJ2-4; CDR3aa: CASNMGTGVAKNIQYF; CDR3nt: TGTGCCAGTAACATGGGGACAGGGGTGGCCAAAAACATTCAGTACTTC
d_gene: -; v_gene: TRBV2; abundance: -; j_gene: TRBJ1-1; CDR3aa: CASSFFSKDVSEAFF; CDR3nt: TGTGCCAGCAGTTTTTTCTCGAAGGACGTGTCTGAAGCTTTCTTT
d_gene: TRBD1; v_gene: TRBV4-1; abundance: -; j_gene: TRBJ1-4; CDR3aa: CASSQSLGGQTNEKLFF; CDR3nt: TGCGCCAGCAGCCAATCCTTAGGGGGCCAGACTAATGAAAAACTGTTTTTT
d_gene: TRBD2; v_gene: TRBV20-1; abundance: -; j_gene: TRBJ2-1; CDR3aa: CSASQSGGHYNEQFF; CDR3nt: TGCAGTGCTAGTCAAAGCGGGGGGCACTACAATGAGCAGTTCTTC
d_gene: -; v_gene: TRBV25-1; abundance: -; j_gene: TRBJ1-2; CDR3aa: CASSAQGSNYGYTF; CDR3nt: TGTGCCAGCAGTGCACAGGGAAGTAACTATGGCTACACCTTC
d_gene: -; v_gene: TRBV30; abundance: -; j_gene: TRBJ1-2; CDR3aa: CAWSPFGPGFNYGYTF; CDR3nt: TGTGCCTGGAGTCCATTCGGACCGGGCTTTAACTATGGCTACACCTTC
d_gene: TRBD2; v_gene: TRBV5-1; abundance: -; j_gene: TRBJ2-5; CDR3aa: CASSFRSGGKETQYF; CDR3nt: TGCGCCAGCAGCTTCCGTAGCGGGGGTAAAGAGACCCAGTACTTC
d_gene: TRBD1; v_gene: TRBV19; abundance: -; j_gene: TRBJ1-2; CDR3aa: CASSIELGTGALYGYTF; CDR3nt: TGTGCCAGTAGTATCGAACTGGGGACAGGGGCCCTCTATGGCTACACCTTC
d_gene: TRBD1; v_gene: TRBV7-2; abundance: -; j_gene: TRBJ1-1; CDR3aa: CASSLAPQQGAHGVAEAFF; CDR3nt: TGTGCCAGCAGCTTAGCGCCCCAGCAGGGGGCTCACGGTGTCGCTGAAGCTTTCTTT
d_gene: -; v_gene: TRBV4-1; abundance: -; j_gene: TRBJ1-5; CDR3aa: CASSSTTIGGASSNQPQHF; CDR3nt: TGCGCCAGCAGCTCCACGACAATAGGCGGGGCGTCGAGCAATCAGCCCCAGCATTTT
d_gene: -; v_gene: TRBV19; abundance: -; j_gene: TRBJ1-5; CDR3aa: CASSIGSSNQPQHF; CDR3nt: TGTGCCAGTAGTATCGGCAGTAGCAATCAGCCCCAGCATTTT
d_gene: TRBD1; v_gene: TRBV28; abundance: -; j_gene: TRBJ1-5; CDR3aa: CASGLDRDQPQHF; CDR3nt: TGTGCCAGCGGATTGGACAGGGATCAGCCCCAGCATTTT